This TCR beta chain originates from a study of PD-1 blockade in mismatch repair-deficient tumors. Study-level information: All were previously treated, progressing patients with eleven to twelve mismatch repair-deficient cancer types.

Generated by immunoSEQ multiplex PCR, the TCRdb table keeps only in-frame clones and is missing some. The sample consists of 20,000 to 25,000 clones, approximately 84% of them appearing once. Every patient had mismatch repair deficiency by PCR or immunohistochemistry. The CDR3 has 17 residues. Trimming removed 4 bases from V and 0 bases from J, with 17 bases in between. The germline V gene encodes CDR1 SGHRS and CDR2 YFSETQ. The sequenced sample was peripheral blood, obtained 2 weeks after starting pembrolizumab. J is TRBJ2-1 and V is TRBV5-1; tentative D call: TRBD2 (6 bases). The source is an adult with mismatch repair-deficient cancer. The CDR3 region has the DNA TGCGCCAGCAGCCCCAGACTAGTTGGGAGCTCCTACAATGAGCAGTTCTTC. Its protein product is CASSPRLVGSSYNEQFF.